The sample holds a few counts of the clone carrying this T cell receptor beta chain. What it recognizes is unknown. The data are from a study of cytomegalovirus exposure and HLA in healthy donors. PCR involved 60 Vbeta and 13 Jbeta primers. Using immunoSEQ multiplex PCR, the repertoire was profiled, and TCRdb retains in-frame clones only, with some absent. There are 85,000 to 110,000 clones in the sample; roughly three quarters occur only once, and around a tenth lies in the top ten. Study-wide results and caveats: There were several of the most significant clusters that appeared linked to common viral pathogens in a later analysis. A few chains linked to CMV were shown in vitro to be specific for CMV antigens.

The CDR3 is 15 residues long. Germline loops: CDR1 SQVTM, CDR2 ANQGSEA. V shed 2 bases, J shed 3 bases, and the junction held 8 bases outside the gene matches. The sample was PBMCs. The chain has TRBV29-1 and TRBJ2-7; 9 bases are a match to TRBD2. This sequence was found in a young woman in good health and CMV-seropositive. In nucleotides, the CDR3 is TGCAGCGTTGAAAATTTGGCTAGCGGGATCTACGAGCAGTACTTC. This encodes CSVENLASGIYEQYF.